What follows describes a single T cell receptor (beta chain). The antigen remains undetermined. V dropped 6 bases and J dropped 3; count of bases not matched to a gene: 5. This CDR3 spans 14 amino acids. The V gene's germline CDR1 is MDHEN and CDR2 SYDVKM. This sample was taken from a study of blood T cells in healthy people across ages. Background on the study: Capturing about one barcoded beta molecule per two T cells was achieved by template switching. Notes on the study in general: Among long-lived donors, naive CD4+ cells were more numerous and diversity higher than in aged donors. Naive T cell percentage and TCR beta diversity correlated strongly.

PCR was performed a second time for 7 to 11 cycles using a sample-barcoded 5' primer and a J-beta primer mix. TCRdb recomputed calls from the 5' RACE reads with MiXCR, one row per CDR3 protein. This sample has around 1.5 million distinct CDR3 sequences, with 42% found just once. This clonotype originated in a woman aged 18-29 years in good health. Sequencing was performed on blood. This chain links TRBV28 with TRBJ2-1, with 7 bases that match TRBD1. The CDR3 loop is CASRPNRGYNEQFF. DNA for the CDR3: TGTGCCAGCAGGCCTAACAGGGGCTACAATGAGCAGTTCTTC.